This T cell receptor beta chain appears in the sequencing data of a study of beta chain features in type 1 diabetes. This clone was seen a handful of times. Its cognate antigen is unknown. From germline, CDR1 is SGHRS and CDR2 YFSETQ. V shed 0 bases and J shed 2 bases, with 9 bases lying between them. This CDR3 spans 15 amino acids. As every portion of the isolated RNA was reverse transcribed, the sequencing read expressed TCRB transcripts. Sequenced by immunoSEQ multiplex PCR; TCRdb stores in-frame clones only, minus some. Among 600,000 to 650,000 clones listed, 15% to 19% were seen once. Regarding the study as a whole: Shorter templates might be favored by PCR, equally in patients and controls.

The V call is TRBV5-1, the J call TRBJ2-1; D gene ambiguous. Material: naive CD4+ T cells from blood. The clonotype comes from a man aged 18-30 years in good health. The CDR3 reads CASSLGVATYNEQFF. CDR3 nucleotides: TGCGCCAGCAGCTTGGGGGTGGCTACCTACAATGAGCAGTTCTTC.